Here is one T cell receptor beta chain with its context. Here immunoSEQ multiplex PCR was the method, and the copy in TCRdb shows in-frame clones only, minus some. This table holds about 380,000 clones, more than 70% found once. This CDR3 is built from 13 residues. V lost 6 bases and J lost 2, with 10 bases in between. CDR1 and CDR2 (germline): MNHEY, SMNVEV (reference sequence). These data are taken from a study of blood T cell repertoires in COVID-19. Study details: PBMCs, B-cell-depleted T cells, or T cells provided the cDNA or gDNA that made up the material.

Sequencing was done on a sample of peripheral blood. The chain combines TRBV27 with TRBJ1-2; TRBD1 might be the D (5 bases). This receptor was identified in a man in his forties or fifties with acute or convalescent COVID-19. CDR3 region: CASSPGPNYGYTF. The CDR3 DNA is TGTGCCAGCAGCCCAGGGCCCAACTATGGCTACACCTTC.